These 25 T cell receptor beta chains came from one sample sequenced in a study of human T cells and chemical hapten exposure. Time point denoted: pre-sensitization, week 0. As for treatment: therapeutic diphenylcyclopropenone sensitization with weekly scalp DPC. TCRdb re-derived calls from the RACE reads in MiXCR, one entry per CDR3 protein. The sample has approximately 400,000 distinct CDR3 sequences, 4.5% to 6% seen once. The material sequenced was whole blood, taken in connection with sensitization to the hapten diphenylcyclopropenone (DPC). Every receptor here comes from a woman aged 50 to 60 with alopecia areata. Some clones in this sample may be carry-over from other donors' samples.

V usage is TRBV7-6 and J usage is TRBJ2-6, with 8 bases identical to TRBD1. The germline CDR1 and CDR2 sequences are SGHVS and FNYEAQ. The CDR3 runs 20 residues. Trimming at V came to 5 bases and at J to 0 bases, leaving 15 bases not matched to a gene. CDR3 nucleotides: TGTGCCAGCAGCCCCAGAGCCGGGACAGGCCTTTACTCTGGGGCCAACGTCCTGACTTTC. This gives the protein CASSPRAGTGLYSGANVLTF.

There are many counts of this clonotype. J is TRBJ1-5 and V is TRBV28; no clear D. Trimming cost V 5 bases and J 7 bases, with 15 bases left between them. Germline V lookup: CDR1 MDHEN, CDR2 SYDVKM. This CDR3 has 14 residues. The CDR3 region is CASSPPLGRQPQHF. The CDR3 DNA reads TGTGCCAGCAGTCCCCCCCTCGGGCGCCAGCCCCAGCATTTT.

This clonotype was observed many times. The gene calls are TRBV4-2 and TRBJ2-3; 11 positions match TRBD2. V dropped 1 base and J dropped 6; count of bases not matched to a gene: 3. Germline lookup yields CDR1 LGHNA and CDR2 YNFKEQ. The CDR3 is made up of 15 amino acids. The CDR3 sequence: CASSQGPSGRDTQYF. CDR3 DNA: TGTGCCAGCAGCCAAGGCCCTAGCGGGAGGGATACGCAGTATTTT.

This clonotype has at least ten counts. The chain combines TRBV27 with TRBJ1-6; TRBD1 might be the D (6 bases). V lost 6 bases and J 0 bases, leaving 15 bases between the germline ends. Germline CDR1 reads MNHEY; CDR2 reads SMNVEV (reference sequence). The CDR3 extends over 17 amino acids. CDR3: CASSSPTGSSYNSPLHF. The DNA for the CDR3 is TGTGCCAGCAGCTCCCCGACAGGCAGCTCCTATAATTCACCCCTCCACTTT.

This clonotype was seen a handful of times. This sequence joins TRBV24-1 and TRBJ2-2; D call uncertain. Trimming took 9 bases from V and 0 from J, leaving 7 bases between them. Germline-derived CDR1 and CDR2 are KGHDR and SFDVKD. This CDR3 is 13 amino acids long. CDR3 nucleotides: TGTGCCACCTCAGTTCCGAACACCGGGGAGCTGTTTTTT. This translates into CATSVPNTGELFF.

This clonotype was picked up many times. V usage is TRBV6-5 and J usage is TRBJ2-7, with 10 bases fitting TRBD1. Germline V gene data show CDR1 as MNHEY and CDR2 as SVGAGI. V lost 4 bases and J lost 11; bases outside the gene matches: 5. The CDR3 loop spans 12 amino acids. CDR3 loop: CASSSADRGEYF. The CDR3 DNA reads as TGTGCCAGCAGTTCCGCGGACAGGGGGGAGTACTTC.

This clonotype was seen only a few times. The chain employs TRBV7-6 and TRBJ2-5; 7 bases fit TRBD2. Germline V CDR1 and CDR2: SGHVS, FNYEAQ. The CDR3 consists of 17 residues. V lost 3 bases to trimming and J lost 2 bases; unmatched junction nucleotides: 12. For the CDR3, the DNA is TGTGCCAGCAGCTTGGAACTGGGCGGGAGAGAGCAAGAGACCCAGTACTTC. Residues: CASSLELGGREQETQYF.

This clonotype was detected many times. The chain links TRBV29-1 to TRBJ2-7, with D possibly matching TRBD2 (5 bases). Germline V gene data show CDR1 as SQVTM and CDR2 as ANQGSEA. This CDR3 spans 11 amino acids. Trimming removed 6 bases at V and 4 bases at J, with 10 bases between. The CDR3 DNA is TGCAGCGTGCGCACGGGATACGAGCAGTACTTC. Translated, it gives CSVRTGYEQYF.

This clonotype appeared many times. The gene calls are TRBV12-3 or TRBV12-4 and TRBJ2-2; 9 nucleotides align to TRBD1. The CDR3 is 18 residues long. The V segment lost 3 bases and the J segment 5 bases; nucleotides outside the gene matches: 13. The CDR3 sequence: CASSLGQGIFQGTGELFF. The CDR3 nucleotides read TGTGCCAGCAGTTTGGGACAGGGTATTTTCCAGGGGACCGGGGAGCTGTTTTTT.

This chain joins TRBV5-1 and TRBJ2-1; D remains unclear. The CDR3 runs 13 residues. The germline V gene has CDR1 SGHRS and CDR2 YFSETQ. Trimming shortened V by 5 bases and J by 5 bases, and 11 bases separated the two germline ends. In nucleotides, the CDR3 is TGCGCCAGCAGTCTGGCTTTGGACAATGAGCAGTTCTTC. It encodes CASSLALDNEQFF. Supplemented by reference TRBV5-1 and TRBJ2-1, the full variable domain reads KAGVTQTPRYLIKTRGQQVTLSCSPISGHRSVSWYQQTPGQGLQFLFEYFSETQRNKGNFPGRFSGRQFSNSRSEMNVSTLELGDSALYLCASSLALDNEQFFGPGTRLTVL.

This clonotype was recorded many times. The gene calls are TRBV27 and TRBJ2-3; 11 bases line up with TRBD1. V shed 5 bases and J 5 bases; nucleotides not matched to a gene: 6. Germline CDR1 and CDR2: MNHEY and SMNVEV (reference sequence). The CDR3 spans 15 residues. This CDR3 reads CASSTRDRGIDTQYF. Here the CDR3 DNA reads TGTGCCAGCAGTACCCGGGACAGGGGGATAGATACGCAGTATTTT.

This chain links TRBV7-6 with TRBJ2-1; no clear D gene. Trimming cost V 2 bases and J 4 bases, with 12 bases left between them. Germline assignment: CDR1 SGHVS and CDR2 FNYEAQ. The length of the CDR3 is 15 residues. In nucleotides, the CDR3 is TGTGCCAGCAGCTTATCGGCTTTCCCTTACAATGAGCAGTTCTTC. Residues: CASSLSAFPYNEQFF.

The table lists this clonotype with a few counts. The genes are TRBV7-2 and TRBJ1-1, with 9 bases aligning to TRBD1. CDR3 length: 15 residues. Losses at the gene ends were 1 base for V and 4 bases for J; bases not matched to a gene: 4. CDR1 is SGHTA, CDR2 FQGNSA, per germline. CDR3 region: CASSLEDRGGTEAFF. CDR3 sequence (DNA): TGTGCCAGCAGCTTAGAGGACAGGGGCGGCACTGAAGCTTTCTTT.

The chain employs TRBV6-6 and TRBJ1-2; 7 bases are shared with TRBD1. V shed 6 bases, J shed 14 bases, and the junction held 12 bases outside the gene matches. Germline CDR1 and CDR2: MNHNY and SVGAGI (reference sequence). The CDR3 extends over 12 amino acids. CDR3 region: CASSVSRDRGTF. The CDR3 DNA reads TGTGCCAGCAGCGTAAGCCGGGACAGAGGGACCTTC.

The rearrangement uses TRBV20-1 and TRBJ1-5; D ambiguous. V lost 1 base and J 2 bases, leaving 12 bases between the germline ends. The length of the CDR3 is 15 residues. The germline V gene encodes CDR1 DFQATT and CDR2 SNEGSKA (reference sequence). The CDR3 sequence: CSARATAGGNQPQHF. The CDR3 DNA sequence: TGCAGTGCTAGAGCTACGGCCGGCGGCAATCAGCCCCAGCATTTT.

This chain connects TRBV5-1 to TRBJ1-2; weak D call: TRBD1 (5 bases). The V end was cut by 10 bases, the J end by 2 bases, with 12 bases between. The CDR3 runs to 12 residues. Germline CDR1 reads SGHRS; CDR2 reads YFSETQ. CDR3 in amino acids: CASWDLNYGYTF. The CDR3 DNA reads as TGCGCCTCTTGGGACCTGAACTATGGCTACACCTTC. Full variable domain (rest looked up from reference TRBV5-1 and TRBJ1-2): KAGVTQTPRYLIKTRGQQVTLSCSPISGHRSVSWYQQTPGQGLQFLFEYFSETQRNKGNFPGRFSGRQFSNSRSEMNVSTLELGDSALYLCASWDLNYGYTFGSGTRLTVV.

The rearrangement joins TRBV7-2 to TRBJ1-1; D not resolved. V lost 2 bases and J 0 bases, leaving 13 bases between the germline ends. CDR3 length: 16 amino acids. Germline assignment: CDR1 SGHTA and CDR2 FQGNSA. For the CDR3, the DNA is TGTGCCAGCAGCTTAAGTGGCAGGTTGATGAACACTGAAGCTTTCTTT. Translated, it gives CASSLSGRLMNTEAFF. The complete variable domain, with remaining parts taken from reference TRBV7-2 and TRBJ1-1, reads GAGVSQSPSNKVTEKGKDVELRCDPISGHTALYWYRQSLGQGLEFLIYFQGNSAPDKSGLPSDRFSAERTGGSVSTLTIQRTQQEDSAVYLCASSLSGRLMNTEAFFGQGTRLTVV.

This clonotype was counted ten times or more. This chain uses TRBV10-1 with TRBJ2-1, with a possible D match to TRBD2 (5 bases). The CDR3 runs 14 residues. The ends were cut back, 4 bases at V and 8 bases at J, with 15 bases in the middle. CDR1 WNHNN and CDR2 SYGVQD come from the germline V gene (reference sequence). CDR3 bases: TGCGCCAGCAGTGGGGAGATGCCTGCGGATGAGCAGTTCTTC. Protein sequence: CASSGEMPADEQFF.

This clonotype was seen repeatedly, ten times or more. The chain employs TRBV4-1 and TRBJ2-3; no clear D. The CDR3 length is 13 residues. Germline assignment: CDR1 MGHRA and CDR2 YSYEKL. Trimming cost V 0 bases and J 1 base, with 2 bases left between them. The CDR3 DNA reads TGCGCCAGCAGCCAAGAGGGCACAGATACGCAGTATTTT. Translating it yields CASSQEGTDTQYF.

The J gene is TRBJ1-1, the V gene TRBV20-1, with D perhaps TRBD1 (5 bases). Germline CDR1 DFQATT, CDR2 SNEGSKA (reference sequence). Trimming left V 5 bases short and J 1 base short, with 8 bases between. The CDR3 sequence is 12 residues long. The CDR3 bases are TGCAGTGCTGGGGGATCGAACACTGAAGCTTTCTTT. This gives the protein CSAGGSNTEAFF.

This clonotype has at least ten counts. The chain is built from TRBV28 and TRBJ2-7; 10 nucleotides line up with TRBD1. Germline assignment: CDR1 MDHEN and CDR2 SYDVKM. This CDR3 spans 15 amino acids. V shed 6 bases, J shed 5 bases, and the junction held 10 bases outside the gene matches. CDR3 coding DNA: TGTGCCAGCAGCCTGGGACAGGGGAATCGTAACGAGCAGTACTTC. It encodes CASSLGQGNRNEQYF.

This sequence joins TRBV6-5 and TRBJ1-4; a possible D gene is TRBD1 (5 bases). Germline V gives CDR1 MNHEY, CDR2 SVGAGI. CDR3 length: 14 residues. Trimming took 4 bases from V and 8 from J, leaving 14 bases between them. The CDR3 DNA sequence: TGTGCCAGCAGTTTCGGGCAGGGACGGGAAAAACTGTTTTTT. Amino acids: CASSFGQGREKLFF.

This clonotype turned up a few times. The chain recombines TRBV7-9 with TRBJ2-3; TRBD2 matches at 8 bases. The CDR3 spans 15 residues. With 2 bases clipped from V and 1 base from J, the junction kept 2 bases outside the gene matches. Germline V gene data show CDR1 as SEHNR and CDR2 as FQNEAQ (reference sequence). CDR3 in amino acids: CASSLKAGGTDTQYF. The CDR3 nucleotides read TGTGCCAGCAGCTTAAAAGCGGGGGGCACAGATACGCAGTATTTT.

This clonotype came up many times. This rearrangement joins TRBV3-1 to TRBJ1-3, with no clear D. CDR1 is LGHDT and CDR2 is YNNKEL in the germline V gene (reference sequence). The length of the CDR3 is 14 residues. V gave up 0 bases and J gave up 4 bases, with 7 bases separating them. CDR3 bases: TGTGCCAGCAGCCAAGATTATGCCGGAAACACCATATATTTT. Protein product: CASSQDYAGNTIYF.

V and J are TRBV7-2 and TRBJ2-1; 9 bases align to TRBD1. CDR3 length equals 15 residues. The J segment lost 6 bases and the V segment lost 6 bases, leaving 9 bases of the junction unmatched. Looked up from germline, CDR1 is SGHTA and CDR2 is FQGNSA. DNA of the CDR3: TGTGCCAGCAGTTTACCCGGGACAGGGTTCAATGAGCAGTTCTTC. It is translated as CASSLPGTGFNEQFF.